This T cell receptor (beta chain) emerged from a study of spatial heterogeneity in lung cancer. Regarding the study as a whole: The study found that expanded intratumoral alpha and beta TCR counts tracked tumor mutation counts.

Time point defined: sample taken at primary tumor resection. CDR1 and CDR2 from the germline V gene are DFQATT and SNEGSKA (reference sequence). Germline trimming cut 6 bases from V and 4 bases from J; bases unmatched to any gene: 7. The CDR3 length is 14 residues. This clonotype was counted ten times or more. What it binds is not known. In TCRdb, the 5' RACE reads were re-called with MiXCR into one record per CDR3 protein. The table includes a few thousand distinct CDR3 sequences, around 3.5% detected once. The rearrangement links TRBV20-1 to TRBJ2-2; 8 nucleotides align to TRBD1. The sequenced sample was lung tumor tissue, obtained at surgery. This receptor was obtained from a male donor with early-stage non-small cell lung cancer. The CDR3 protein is CSATRDRLTGELFF. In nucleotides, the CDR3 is TGCAGTGCAACCCGGGACAGGCTCACCGGGGAGCTGTTTTTT.